A single T cell receptor beta chain is shown here with its context. This sample is drawn from a study of blood T cell repertoires in COVID-19. The CDR3 covers 16 residues. Data came from immunoSEQ multiplex PCR; TCRdb stores just in-frame clones and leaves some out. The data contain 240,000 or so clones, roughly 90% of them singletons. This TCR derives from a woman aged 25 to 39 with acute or convalescent COVID-19. The rearrangement joins TRBV12-2 to TRBJ2-1; the table calls TRBD2, which could not be checked here. TRBV12-2 is given as a pseudogene. Sequencing was performed on peripheral blood. The CDR3 is CASRSLLAEPHNEQFF. The DNA of the CDR3 is TGTGCAAGTCGCTCCCTACTAGCGGAACCACACAATGAGCAGTTCTTC.